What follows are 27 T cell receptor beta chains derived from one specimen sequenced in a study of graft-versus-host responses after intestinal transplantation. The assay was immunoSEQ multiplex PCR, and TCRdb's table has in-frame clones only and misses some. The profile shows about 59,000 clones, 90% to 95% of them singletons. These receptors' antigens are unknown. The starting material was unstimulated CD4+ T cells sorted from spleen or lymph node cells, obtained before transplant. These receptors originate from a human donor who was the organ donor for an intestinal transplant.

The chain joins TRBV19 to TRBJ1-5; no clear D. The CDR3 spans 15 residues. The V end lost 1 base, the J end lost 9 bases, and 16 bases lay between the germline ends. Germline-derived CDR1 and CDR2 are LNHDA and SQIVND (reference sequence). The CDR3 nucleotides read TGTGCCAGTAGTATAGGGCAGGCGCTGGGATGGCCCCAGCATTTT. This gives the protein CASSIGQALGWPQHF.

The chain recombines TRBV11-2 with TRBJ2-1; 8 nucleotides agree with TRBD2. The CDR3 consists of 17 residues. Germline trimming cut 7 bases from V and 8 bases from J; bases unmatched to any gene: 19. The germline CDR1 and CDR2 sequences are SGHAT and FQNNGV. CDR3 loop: CASTSTWGLGSFHEQFF. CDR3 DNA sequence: TGTGCCAGCACGTCTACTTGGGGACTAGGTAGTTTCCATGAGCAGTTCTTC.

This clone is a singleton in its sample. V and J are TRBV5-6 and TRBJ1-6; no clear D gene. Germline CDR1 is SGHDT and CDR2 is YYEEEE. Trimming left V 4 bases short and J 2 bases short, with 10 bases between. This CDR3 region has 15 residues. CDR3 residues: CASSTRPAYNSPLHF. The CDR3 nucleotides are TGTGCCAGCAGCACTAGACCAGCCTATAATTCACCCCTCCACTTT.

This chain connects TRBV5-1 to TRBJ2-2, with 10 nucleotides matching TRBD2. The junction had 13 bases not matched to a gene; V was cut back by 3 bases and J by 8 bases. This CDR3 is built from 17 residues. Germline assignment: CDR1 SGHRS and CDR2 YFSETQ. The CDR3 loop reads CASSSEPPSGGIGELFF. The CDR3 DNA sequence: TGCGCCAGCAGCTCGGAACCCCCTAGCGGGGGAATTGGGGAGCTGTTTTTT.

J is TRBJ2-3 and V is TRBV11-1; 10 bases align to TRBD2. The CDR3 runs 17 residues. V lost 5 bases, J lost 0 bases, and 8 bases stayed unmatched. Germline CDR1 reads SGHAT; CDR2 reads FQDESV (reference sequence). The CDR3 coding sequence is TGTGCCAGCAGCAACCCCACTAGCGGGGTTAGCACAGATACGCAGTATTTT. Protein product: CASSNPTSGVSTDTQYF. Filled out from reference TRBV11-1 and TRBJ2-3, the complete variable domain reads EAEVAQSPRYKITEKSQAVAFWCDPISGHATLYWYRQILGQGPELLVQFQDESVVDDSQLPKDRFSAERLKGVDSTLKIQPAELGDSAMYLCASSNPTSGVSTDTQYFGPGTRLTVL.

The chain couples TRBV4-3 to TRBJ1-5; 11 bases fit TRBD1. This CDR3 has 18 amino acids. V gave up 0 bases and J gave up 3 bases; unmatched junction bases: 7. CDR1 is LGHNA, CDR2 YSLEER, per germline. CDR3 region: CASSQDRGQGGFNQPQHF. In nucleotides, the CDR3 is TGCGCCAGCAGCCAAGATCGGGGACAGGGGGGCTTCAATCAGCCCCAGCATTTT.

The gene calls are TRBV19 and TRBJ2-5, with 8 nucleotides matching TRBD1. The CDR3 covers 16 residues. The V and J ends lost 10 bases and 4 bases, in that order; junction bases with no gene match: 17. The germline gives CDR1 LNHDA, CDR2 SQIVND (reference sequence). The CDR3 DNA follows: TGTGCCACCTCGGACAGGGCGCGCGGAAGGCCAGAGACCCAGTACTTC. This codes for CATSDRARGRPETQYF.

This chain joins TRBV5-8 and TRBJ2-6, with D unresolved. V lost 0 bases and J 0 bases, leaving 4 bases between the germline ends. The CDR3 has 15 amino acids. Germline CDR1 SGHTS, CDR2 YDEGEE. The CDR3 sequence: CASSLGGSGANVLTF. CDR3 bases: TGTGCCAGCAGCTTGGGTGGCTCTGGGGCCAACGTCCTGACTTTC.

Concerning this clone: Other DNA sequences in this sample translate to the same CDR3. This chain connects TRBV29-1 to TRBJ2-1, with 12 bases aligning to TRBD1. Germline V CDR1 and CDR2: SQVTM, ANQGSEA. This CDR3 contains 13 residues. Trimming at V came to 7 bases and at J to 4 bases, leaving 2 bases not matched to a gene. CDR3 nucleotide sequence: TGCAGCGGGGGACAGGGGGCTTACAATGAGCAGTTCTTC. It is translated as CSGGQGAYNEQFF.

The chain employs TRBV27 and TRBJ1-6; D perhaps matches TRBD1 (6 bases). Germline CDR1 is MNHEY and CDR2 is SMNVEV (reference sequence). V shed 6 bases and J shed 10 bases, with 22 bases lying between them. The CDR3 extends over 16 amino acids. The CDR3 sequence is CASSVQQGGVNSPLHF. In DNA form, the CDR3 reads TGTGCCAGCAGCGTGCAACAGGGAGGAGTAAACTCACCCCTCCACTTT.

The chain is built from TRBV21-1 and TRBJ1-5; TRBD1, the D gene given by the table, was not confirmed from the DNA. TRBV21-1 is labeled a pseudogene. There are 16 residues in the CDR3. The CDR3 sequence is CASSKAGTVSNQPQHF. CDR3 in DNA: TGTGCCAGCAGCAAAGCCGGGACAGTTAGCAATCAGCCCCAGCATTTT.

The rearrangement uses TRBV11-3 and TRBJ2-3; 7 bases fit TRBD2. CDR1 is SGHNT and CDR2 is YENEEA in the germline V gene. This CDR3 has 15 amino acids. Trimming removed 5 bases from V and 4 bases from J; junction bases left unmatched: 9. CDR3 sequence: CASSRSSRGSDTQYF. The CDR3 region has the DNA TGTGCCAGCAGCCGGAGCTCGCGGGGGTCAGATACGCAGTATTTT.

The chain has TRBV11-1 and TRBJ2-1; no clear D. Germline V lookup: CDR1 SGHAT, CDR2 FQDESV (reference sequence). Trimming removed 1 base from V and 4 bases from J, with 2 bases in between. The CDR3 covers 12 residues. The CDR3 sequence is CASSLEYNEQFF. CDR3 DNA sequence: TGTGCCAGCAGCTTAGAATACAATGAGCAGTTCTTC.

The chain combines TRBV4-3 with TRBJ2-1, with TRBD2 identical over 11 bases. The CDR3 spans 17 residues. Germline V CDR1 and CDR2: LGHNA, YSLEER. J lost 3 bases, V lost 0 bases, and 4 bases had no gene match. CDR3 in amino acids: CASSQDLAGGLYNEQFF. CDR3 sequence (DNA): TGCGCCAGCAGCCAAGATCTAGCGGGGGGCCTCTACAATGAGCAGTTCTTC.

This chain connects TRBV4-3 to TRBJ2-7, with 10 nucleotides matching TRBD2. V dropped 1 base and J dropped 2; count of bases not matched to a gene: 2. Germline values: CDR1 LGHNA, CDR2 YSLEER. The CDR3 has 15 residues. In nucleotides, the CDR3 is TGCGCCAGCAGCCAAGCGAGCGGGGGGGCCTACGAGCAGTACTTC. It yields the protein CASSQASGGAYEQYF.

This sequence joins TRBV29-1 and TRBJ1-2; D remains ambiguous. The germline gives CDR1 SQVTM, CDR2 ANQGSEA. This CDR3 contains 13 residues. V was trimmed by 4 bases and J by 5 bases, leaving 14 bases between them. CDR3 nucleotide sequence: TGCAGCGTTGGAAGAGAAACCAATTATGGCTACACCTTC. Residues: CSVGRETNYGYTF. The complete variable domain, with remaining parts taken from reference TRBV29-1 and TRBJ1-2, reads SAVISQKPSRDICQRGTSLTIQCQVDSQVTMMFWYRQQPGQSLTLIATANQGSEATYESGFVIDKFPISRPNLTFSTLTVSNMSPEDSSIYLCSVGRETNYGYTFGSGTRLTVV.

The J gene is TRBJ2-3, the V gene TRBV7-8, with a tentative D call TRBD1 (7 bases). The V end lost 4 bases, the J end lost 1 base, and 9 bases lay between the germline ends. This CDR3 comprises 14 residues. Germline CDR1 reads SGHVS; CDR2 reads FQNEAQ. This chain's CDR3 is CASSWRGRTDTQYF. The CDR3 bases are TGTGCCAGCAGCTGGAGGGGGCGCACAGATACGCAGTATTTT.

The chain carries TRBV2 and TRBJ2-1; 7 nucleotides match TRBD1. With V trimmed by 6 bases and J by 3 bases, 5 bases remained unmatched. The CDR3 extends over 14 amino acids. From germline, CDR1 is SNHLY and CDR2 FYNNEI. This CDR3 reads CASSINRGYNEQFF. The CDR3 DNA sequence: TGTGCCAGCAGCATAAACAGGGGCTACAATGAGCAGTTCTTC.

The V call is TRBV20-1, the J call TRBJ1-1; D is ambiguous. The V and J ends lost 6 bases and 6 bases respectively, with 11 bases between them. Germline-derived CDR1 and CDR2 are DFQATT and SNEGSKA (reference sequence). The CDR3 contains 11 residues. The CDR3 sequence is CSARSDAEAFF. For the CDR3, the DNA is TGCAGTGCAAGGTCGGACGCTGAAGCTTTCTTT.

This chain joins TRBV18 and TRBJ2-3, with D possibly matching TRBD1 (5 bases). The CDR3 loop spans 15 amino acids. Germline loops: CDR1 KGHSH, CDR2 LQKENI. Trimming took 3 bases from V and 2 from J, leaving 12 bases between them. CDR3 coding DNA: TGTGCCAGCTCACCTCGACAGATATACACAGATACGCAGTATTTT. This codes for CASSPRQIYTDTQYF.

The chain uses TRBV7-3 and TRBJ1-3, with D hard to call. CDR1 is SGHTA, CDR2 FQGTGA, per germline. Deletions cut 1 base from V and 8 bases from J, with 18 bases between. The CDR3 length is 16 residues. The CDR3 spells CASSLRGPANGDTIYF. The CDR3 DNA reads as TGTGCCAGCAGCTTAAGAGGGCCGGCAAACGGGGACACCATATATTTT.

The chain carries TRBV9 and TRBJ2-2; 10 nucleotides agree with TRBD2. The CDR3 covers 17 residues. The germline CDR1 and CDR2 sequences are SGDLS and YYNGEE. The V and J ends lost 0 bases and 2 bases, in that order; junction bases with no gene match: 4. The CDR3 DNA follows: TGTGCCAGCAGCGTAGCGAAGCGGGGGGGCAACACCGGGGAGCTGTTTTTT. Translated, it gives CASSVAKRGGNTGELFF.

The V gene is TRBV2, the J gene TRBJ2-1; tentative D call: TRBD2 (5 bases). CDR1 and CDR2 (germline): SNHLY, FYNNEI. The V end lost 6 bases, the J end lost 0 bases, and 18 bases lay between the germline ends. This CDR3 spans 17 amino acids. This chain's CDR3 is CASSPGSPPSSYNEQFF. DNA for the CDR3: TGTGCCAGCAGCCCGGGGTCGCCTCCTAGCTCCTACAATGAGCAGTTCTTC.

The CDR3 protein is CASSSPYRGNNSPLHF. As DNA, the CDR3 is TGTGCCAGTAGTTCGCCGTACAGGGGGAATAATTCACCCCTCCACTTT. The chain is built from TRBV19 and TRBJ1-6; 8 bases map to TRBD1. Germline V gene sequence: CDR1 LNHDA, CDR2 SQIVND (reference sequence). This CDR3 has 16 amino acids. Germline trimming cut 5 bases from V and 5 bases from J; bases unmatched to any gene: 8.

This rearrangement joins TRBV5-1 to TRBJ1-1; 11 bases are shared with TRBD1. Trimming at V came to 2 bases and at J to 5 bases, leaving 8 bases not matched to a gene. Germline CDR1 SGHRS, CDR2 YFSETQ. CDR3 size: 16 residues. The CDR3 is CASSLSTGTGGTEAFF. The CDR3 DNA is TGCGCCAGCAGCTTATCGACCGGGACAGGGGGGACTGAAGCTTTCTTT. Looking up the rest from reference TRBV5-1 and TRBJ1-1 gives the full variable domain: KAGVTQTPRYLIKTRGQQVTLSCSPISGHRSVSWYQQTPGQGLQFLFEYFSETQRNKGNFPGRFSGRQFSNSRSEMNVSTLELGDSALYLCASSLSTGTGGTEAFFGQGTRLTVV.

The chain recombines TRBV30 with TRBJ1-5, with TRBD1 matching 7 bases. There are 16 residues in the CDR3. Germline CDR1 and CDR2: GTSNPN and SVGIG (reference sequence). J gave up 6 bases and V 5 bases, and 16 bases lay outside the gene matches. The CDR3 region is CAWGSQDRVPGQPQHF. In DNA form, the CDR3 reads TGTGCCTGGGGGAGTCAAGACAGGGTTCCTGGTCAGCCCCAGCATTTT.

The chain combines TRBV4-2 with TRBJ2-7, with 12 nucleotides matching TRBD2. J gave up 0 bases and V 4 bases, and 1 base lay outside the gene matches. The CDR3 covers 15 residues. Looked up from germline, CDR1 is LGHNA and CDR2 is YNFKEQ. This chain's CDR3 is CASSPGLAGSYEQYF. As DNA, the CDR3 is TGTGCCAGCAGCCCGGGACTAGCGGGCTCCTACGAGCAGTACTTC.